A single sample gave rise to the 27 T cell receptor beta chains below, sequenced in a study of blood T cells in healthy people across ages. PCR was performed a second time for 7 to 11 cycles using a sample-barcoded 5' primer and a J-beta primer mix. TCRdb reprocessed the 5' RACE reads with MiXCR, giving one entry per CDR3 protein. The sample shows 850,000 to 1,000,000 distinct CDR3 sequences, roughly 51% of them seen only once. What was sequenced was blood. The receptor set was obtained from a woman aged 60-75 years in good health.

The sample holds a few counts of this clonotype. The chain is built from TRBV6-1 and TRBJ2-3; D may match TRBD1 or TRBD2 (6 bases each). The CDR3 has 16 residues. Looked up from germline, CDR1 is MNHNS and CDR2 is SASEGT. Trimming removed 6 bases from V and 0 bases from J, with 16 bases in between. CDR3 bases: TGTGCCAGCAGGGTCGGGGGACAACGTAGCACAGATACGCAGTATTTT. Amino acid sequence: CASRVGGQRSTDTQYF.

The rearrangement joins TRBV4-1 to TRBJ2-2; D ambiguous. With 1 base removed from V and 5 bases from J, the gap between germline ends came to 14 bases. CDR1 is MGHRA and CDR2 is YSYEKL in the germline V gene. The CDR3 is 16 amino acids. CDR3 in DNA: TGCGCCAGCAGCCAAGGCTCCCGGGTGCTGACCGGGGAGCTGTTTTTT. Protein: CASSQGSRVLTGELFF.

This clonotype has only a few counts. The chain links TRBV10-3 to TRBJ2-5; D not certain. The J call may be incorrect, as the DNA end agrees better with TRBJ2-7. This CDR3 is built from 10 residues. The V gene's germline CDR1 is ENHRY and CDR2 SYGVKD. CDR3 region: CATLGSEQYF. In DNA, the CDR3 is TGTGCCACCTTGGGCTCCGAGCAGTACTTC.

As concerns this clonotype: A much larger clone differs from this one at a single base, so this may be a read error. The chain employs TRBV4-1 and TRBJ2-7, with 9 bases fitting TRBD1. CDR3 length: 14 residues. Germline V gene lookup returns CDR1 MGHRA and CDR2 YSYEKL. CDR3 sequence: CAGSLPTGGYEQYF. CDR3 bases: TGCGCCGGCAGCCTCCCGACAGGGGGCTACGAGCAGTACTTC.

This chain uses TRBV29-1 with TRBJ2-7; the match to TRBD1 covers 9 bases. V was pared by 2 bases and J by 0 bases, with 2 bases of the junction left unmatched. The CDR3 has 14 residues. Germline V CDR1 and CDR2: SQVTM, ANQGSEA. The CDR3 bases are TGCAGCGTTGAAACAGGGGGCGCCTCCTACGAGCAGTACTTC. This sequence encodes CSVETGGASYEQYF.

CDR3 coding DNA: TGTGCCAGCAGCCTGCTACTTTACGAGCAGTACTTC. It translates to CASSLLLYEQYF. The rearrangement links TRBV7-2 to TRBJ2-7; D is ambiguous. Looked up from germline, CDR1 is SGHTA and CDR2 is FQGNSA. Trimming stripped 5 bases from V and 4 bases from J, with 9 bases between. The CDR3 sequence is 12 residues long.

The rearrangement links TRBV29-1 to TRBJ2-7; 11 bases fit TRBD1. CDR1 and CDR2 from the germline V gene are SQVTM and ANQGSEA. The CDR3 covers 14 residues. V dropped 5 bases and J dropped 2; count of bases not matched to a gene: 5. CDR3 sequence reads: CSVQPGQGAYEQYF. The CDR3, as DNA: TGCAGCGTTCAGCCGGGACAGGGGGCCTACGAGCAGTACTTC.

The chain has TRBV28 and TRBJ2-4; D not resolved. The tail of the sequence fits TRBJ2-7 better, so the J call may be wrong. The CDR3 runs 14 residues. Germline V gene data show CDR1 as MDHEN and CDR2 as SYDVKM. CDR3 sequence reads: CASSFPSLAYEQYF. The CDR3 DNA reads TGTGCCAGCAGTTTCCCCAGTTTGGCCTACGAGCAGTACTTC.

The rearrangement links TRBV5-1 to TRBJ1-1; D is perhaps TRBD1 (5 bases). The CDR3 length is 14 residues. V lost 8 bases and J lost 2, with 16 bases in between. CDR1 and CDR2 from the germline V gene are SGHRS and YFSETQ. CDR3 nucleotide sequence: TGCGCCAGTAACGCCGGGGCCCAAAACACTGAAGCTTTCTTT. Translated: CASNAGAQNTEAFF.

The chain carries TRBV28 and TRBJ2-5, with D possibly matching TRBD2 (5 bases). The germline CDR1 and CDR2 sequences are MDHEN and SYDVKM. This CDR3 has 14 amino acids. V lost 8 bases and J 5 bases, leaving 18 bases between the germline ends. In DNA form, the CDR3 reads TGTGCCAGCCTTCGGACTTTCAGTTCTGAGACCCAGTACTTC. It yields the protein CASLRTFSSETQYF.

V is TRBV10-2 and J is TRBJ2-7; TRBD2 aligns across 7 bases. Germline CDR1 is WSHSY and CDR2 is SAAADI. The length of the CDR3 is 13 residues. V shed 3 bases, J shed 3 bases, and the junction held 2 bases outside the gene matches. DNA for the CDR3: TGCGCCAGCAGTGAAGCGGGGAACTACGAGCAGTACTTC. It translates to CASSEAGNYEQYF.

V gene TRBV27 combines with J gene TRBJ2-5; D is tentatively TRBD1 or TRBD2 (6 bases each). This CDR3 contains 15 residues. Between the trimmed V and J ends, which lost 5 bases and 5 bases, there was a span of 18 bases. Looked up from germline, CDR1 is MNHEY and CDR2 is SMNVEV (reference sequence). CDR3: CASSLTGPRGETQYF. CDR3 nucleotide sequence: TGTGCCAGCAGTCTAACAGGGCCTCGGGGGGAGACCCAGTACTTC.

This chain links TRBV3-1 with TRBJ1-2; 9 bases match TRBD1. Germline V CDR1 and CDR2: LGHDT, YNNKEL (reference sequence). Losses at the gene ends were 6 bases for V and 6 bases for J; bases not matched to a gene: 11. The CDR3 has 15 amino acids. The CDR3 region is CASSQIPGQGHGYTF. As DNA, the CDR3 is TGTGCCAGCAGTCAGATCCCGGGACAGGGTCATGGCTACACCTTC.

This sequence joins TRBV12-3 or TRBV12-4 and TRBJ2-7, with unresolved D. V was clipped by 6 bases and J by 0 bases, with 12 bases between them. This CDR3 comprises 14 residues. In DNA form, the CDR3 reads TGTGCCAGCAGACCCAGGATCACCTCCTACGAGCAGTACTTC. This codes for CASRPRITSYEQYF.

This clonotype was detected only a few times. The chain recombines TRBV12-3 or TRBV12-4 with TRBJ2-7, with D unresolved. The V end was cut by 1 base, the J end by 2 bases, with 6 bases between. The CDR3 length is 13 residues. This chain's CDR3 is CASSLDTTYEQYF. The DNA of the CDR3 is TGTGCCAGCAGTTTAGACACCACCTACGAGCAGTACTTC.

This clonotype was picked up a small number of times. This rearrangement joins TRBV4-2 to TRBJ2-3; D gene ambiguous. The CDR3 totals 14 residues. The germline V gene has CDR1 LGHNA and CDR2 YNFKEQ. The germline V and J ends were trimmed by 3 bases and 4 bases, with 11 bases remaining between them. The CDR3 coding sequence is TGTGCCAGCAGCCATAGACCCCCGCCAGATACGCAGTATTTT. Amino acid sequence: CASSHRPPPDTQYF.

Here the CDR3 reads CASSRGDSTDTQYF. Written as DNA, the CDR3 is TGCGCCAGCAGCCGGGGAGACAGCACAGATACGCAGTATTTT. This chain uses TRBV5-1 with TRBJ2-3; D might be TRBD2 (5 bases). The CDR3 totals 14 residues. V was pared by 4 bases and J by 0 bases, with 9 bases between. Germline loops: CDR1 SGHRS, CDR2 YFSETQ.

The CDR3 nucleotides are TGTGCCAGCAGCTTCCCCATGGGGGGAGGTTCCTCTGGGGCCAACGTCCTGACTTTC. Protein: CASSFPMGGGSSGANVLTF. The V gene is TRBV7-9, the J gene TRBJ2-6, with a weak D call TRBD2 (6 bases). Trimming stripped 3 bases from V and 0 bases from J, with 18 bases between. Germline values: CDR1 SEHNR, CDR2 FQNEAQ (reference sequence). The CDR3 is 19 residues long.

This chain links TRBV25-1 with TRBJ2-1; D could derive from TRBD1 or TRBD2 (5 bases each). The CDR3 consists of 16 residues. The V gene lost 3 bases and the J gene lost 5 bases, with 17 bases spanning the gap. CDR1 and CDR2 (germline): MGHDK, SYGVNS. CDR3 in DNA: TGTGCCAGCAGTGATCATATCGGGACGCAACACAATGAGCAGTTCTTC. It codes for CASSDHIGTQHNEQFF.

The V and J genes are TRBV15 and TRBJ2-6; D is perhaps TRBD1 (5 bases). V shed 5 bases and J shed 2 bases, with 10 bases lying between them. The CDR3 extends over 15 amino acids. Germline V gene sequence: CDR1 LNHNV, CDR2 YYDKDF (reference sequence). The CDR3 spells CATSAGSAGANVLTF. The CDR3 DNA sequence: TGTGCCACCAGCGCAGGGTCCGCTGGGGCCAACGTCCTGACTTTC. Full variable domain (remainder filled in from reference TRBV15 and TRBJ2-6): DAMVIQNPRYQVTQFGKPVTLSCSQTLNHNVMYWYQQKSSQAPKLLFHYYDKDFNNEADTPDNFQSRRPNTSFCFLDIRSPGLGDTAMYLCATSAGSAGANVLTFGAGSRLTVL.

The table lists this clonotype with a few counts. The chain employs TRBV27 and TRBJ2-7; D not certain. The germline V and J ends were trimmed by 8 bases and 2 bases, with 13 bases remaining between them. The CDR3 is 13 amino acids. Per the germline V gene, CDR1 is MNHEY and CDR2 is SMNVEV (reference sequence). CDR3 amino acids: CASLDSHTYEQYF. The DNA of the CDR3 is TGTGCCAGCTTAGACTCTCATACCTACGAGCAGTACTTC.

This chain connects TRBV28 to TRBJ2-1, with D uncertain. Germline CDR1 MDHEN, CDR2 SYDVKM. The CDR3 has 15 amino acids. V gave up 5 bases and J gave up 4 bases, with 15 bases separating them. The CDR3 sequence is CASSGYSEAYNEQFF. The CDR3 nucleotides are TGTGCCAGCAGTGGCTACTCAGAGGCTTACAATGAGCAGTTCTTC.

The rearrangement links TRBV5-1 to TRBJ2-3; D gene ambiguous. Germline V gene sequence: CDR1 SGHRS, CDR2 YFSETQ. Trimming shortened V by 4 bases and J by 0 bases, and 9 bases separated the two germline ends. This CDR3 has 14 residues. CDR3 sequence: CASSVESSTDTQYF. CDR3 bases: TGCGCCAGCAGCGTGGAGAGTAGCACAGATACGCAGTATTTT.

Ten or more counts support this clonotype. The chain joins TRBV7-2 to TRBJ2-1; TRBD2 matches at 11 bases. The V and J ends lost 5 bases and 6 bases, in that order; junction bases with no gene match: 3. The CDR3 has 14 residues. Germline V CDR1 and CDR2: SGHTA, FQGNSA. The CDR3 loop reads CASSPGLAGNEQFF. The CDR3 DNA is TGTGCCAGCAGCCCTGGACTAGCGGGCAATGAGCAGTTCTTC.

The chain couples TRBV9 to TRBJ2-5, with D perhaps matching TRBD1 or TRBD2 (7 bases each). The CDR3 runs 14 residues. The germline gives CDR1 SGDLS, CDR2 YYNGEE. V lost 2 bases to trimming and J lost 3 bases, with 11 bases between them. The CDR3 protein is CASSVGGTEETQYF. The DNA for the CDR3 is TGTGCCAGCAGCGTCGGGGGGACAGAAGAGACCCAGTACTTC.

This clonotype was picked up a small number of times. V and J are TRBV11-2 and TRBJ2-7; 10 bases line up with TRBD2. The V segment lost 8 bases and the J segment 0 bases; nucleotides outside the gene matches: 10. Germline V CDR1 and CDR2: SGHAT, FQNNGV. The CDR3 extends over 16 amino acids. The CDR3 loop is CASDGVAGGLSYEQYF. The DNA for the CDR3 is TGTGCCAGCGATGGGGTAGCGGGAGGCCTCTCCTACGAGCAGTACTTC.

Worth noting for this clonotype: An end of the junction does not agree with germline; a read error may underlie this. The V gene is TRBV7-2, the J gene TRBJ2-2, with D possibly matching TRBD1 (5 bases). Germline CDR1 is SGHTA and CDR2 is FQGNSA. The CDR3 has 12 amino acids. This CDR3 is CAGSLESRVQFF. DNA of the CDR3: TGTGCCGGCAGCTTAGAGTCCAGGGTGCAGTTTTTT.